These 9 T cell receptor beta chains share one sample of origin, sequenced in a study of blood T cell repertoires in COVID-19 (dated by TCRdb to about 2020). Preparation of the library involved the immunoSEQ multiplex PCR assay. The clones in this table, taken by TCRdb from immuneACCESS, are in-frame only. Not every clone is retained; where verified, under half of the shortfall comes from an unresolved V gene, and the cause of the rest is unknown. The sample table contains some 320,000 clones; only one count was recorded for about 89% of them. The ten top clones hold roughly 5.2% of the sample. Source material: PBMCs or T cells enriched from blood (not recorded which). All receptors come from a woman in her twenties or thirties who had recovered from COVID-19.

J is TRBJ2-7 and V is TRBV18; 7 bases are a match to TRBD1. V dropped 5 bases and J dropped 0; count of bases not matched to a gene: 4. The CDR3 consists of 14 residues. Germline loops: CDR1 KGHSH, CDR2 LQKENI. The CDR3 loop reads CASSGTASSYEQYF. The CDR3 nucleotides are TGTGCCAGCTCAGGGACAGCCAGCTCCTACGAGCAGTACTTC.

V usage is TRBV11-2 and J usage is TRBJ1-6; a possible D gene is TRBD1 (5 bases). The germline V gene encodes CDR1 SGHAT and CDR2 FQNNGV. The CDR3 extends over 14 amino acids. V lost 4 bases and J 4 bases, leaving 8 bases between the germline ends. The CDR3 sequence is CASSSTVYNSPLHF. CDR3 coding DNA: TGTGCCAGCAGCTCGACAGTGTATAATTCACCCCTCCACTTT.

This clone was seen only once. This sequence joins TRBV19 and TRBJ1-5; D is ambiguous. The germline gives CDR1 LNHDA, CDR2 SQIVND (reference sequence). Trimming left V 7 bases short and J 10 bases short, with 26 bases between. The CDR3 has 16 amino acids. CDR3 in amino acids: CASKDEAGSLQKPQHF. CDR3 nucleotide sequence: TGTGCCAGTAAAGATGAGGCCGGTAGCTTACAAAAACCCCAGCATTTT.

The V gene is TRBV28, the J gene TRBJ1-6; no clear D. V lost 2 bases and J 9 bases, leaving 11 bases between the germline ends. The CDR3 runs 14 residues. Germline V gene lookup returns CDR1 MDHEN and CDR2 SYDVKM. CDR3 nucleotides: TGTGCCAGCAGTTTAAGAGGGTCTGCTTCACCCCTCCACTTT. This gives the protein CASSLRGSASPLHF.

The chain is built from TRBV7-3 and TRBJ1-6; D not certain. The germline V gene has CDR1 SGHTA and CDR2 FQGTGA. V was clipped by 2 bases and J by 6 bases, with 11 bases between them. This CDR3 has 15 residues. CDR3 loop: CASSLLSSPNSPLHF. The CDR3, as DNA: TGTGCCAGCAGCTTATTGTCCAGTCCTAATTCACCCCTCCACTTT. Drawing the rest from reference TRBV7-3 and TRBJ1-6, the complete variable domain is GAGVSQTPSNKVTEKGKYVELRCDPISGHTALYWYRQSLGQGPEFLIYFQGTGAADDSGLPNDRFFAVRPEGSVSTLKIQRTERGDSAVYLCASSLLSSPNSPLHFGNGTRLTVT.

In regard to this clone: In the same sample, other DNA sequences code for this CDR3. This chain uses TRBV6-5 with TRBJ2-7; D may be TRBD1 (6 bases). Trimming removed 3 bases from V and 0 bases from J, with 9 bases in between. Germline lookup yields CDR1 MNHEY and CDR2 SVGAGI. The CDR3 has 14 amino acids. Here the CDR3 reads CASSYKDSSYEQYF. The CDR3 bases are TGTGCCAGCAGTTATAAGGACAGCTCCTACGAGCAGTACTTC.

About this clone itself: Other DNA sequences of this sample code for an identical CDR3. The CDR3 region has the DNA TGTGCCAGCAGCGCGGGACAGGGCTATGGCTACACCTTC. Protein: CASSAGQGYGYTF. This chain connects TRBV7-2 to TRBJ1-2; 9 positions agree with TRBD1. This CDR3 has 13 residues. Trimming cost V 5 bases and J 4 bases; bases outside gene matches: 2. Germline V lookup: CDR1 SGHTA, CDR2 FQGNSA.

The chain links TRBV7-8 to TRBJ1-6; D uncertain. This CDR3 is 16 amino acids long. Germline CDR1 SGHVS, CDR2 FQNEAQ. Trimming stripped 5 bases from V and 0 bases from J, with 11 bases between. CDR3 in amino acids: CASSPSLNSYNSPLHF. In nucleotides, the CDR3 is TGTGCCAGCAGCCCCTCACTCAACTCCTATAATTCACCCCTCCACTTT.

This sequence joins TRBV10-2 and TRBJ2-5; 8 bases map to TRBD2. CDR1 is WSHSY, CDR2 SAAADI, per germline. Trimming cost V 8 bases and J 3 bases; bases outside gene matches: 2. CDR3 size: 12 residues. The CDR3 sequence is CASGRGEETQYF. CDR3 bases: TGCGCCAGCGGGCGGGGGGAAGAGACCCAGTACTTC.